The rows below give T cell receptor beta chains drawn from one sample of a study of blood T cell repertoires in COVID-19. Sequencing was performed with immunoSEQ multiplex PCR; in TCRdb, only in-frame clones are kept and a portion is missing. Of about 89,000 clones in the sample, roughly 74% were seen once. Sequencing input: peripheral blood. These receptors originate from a man in his 70s with COVID-19, enrolled during active disease. Both conserved end residues are part of each CDR3. The D gene is left open where the match is weak. A clone size is listed for some rows: how often the clone was seen (once, few, many), or a class if it is expanded.

TRBJ2-1 NA NA TRBV5-5 TGTGCCAGCAGCTTGGTCTCGGGGAATGAGCAGTTCTTC CASSLVSGNEQFF
TRBJ2-7 NA NA TRBV21-1 TGTGCCAGCAGCGCAGGACTAGCGGGAGGGTACGAGCAGTACTTC CASSAGLAGGYEQYF
TRBJ1-5 few TRBD1 TRBV11-2 TGTGCCAGCAGCCCACAGGGGAGTCAGCCCCAGCATTTT CASSPQGSQPQHF
TRBJ2-7 NA NA TRBV6-1 TGTGCCAGCAGTGATATTGACAACAGCGAGCAGTACTTC CASSDIDNSEQYF
TRBJ2-7 NA TRBD1 TRBV27 TGTGCCAGCAGCACAGAACCGGGACAGAAGGAGCAGTACTTC CASSTEPGQKEQYF
TRBJ1-1 NA TRBD1 TRBV28 TGTGCCAGCAGTGCCTGGACAGGGAACACTGAAGCTTTCTTT CASSAWTGNTEAFF
TRBJ2-7 NA NA TRBV5-1 TGCGCCAGCAGCTCCGTTTTCGACGAGCAGTACTTC CASSSVFDEQYF
TRBJ1-1 NA NA TRBV5-6 TGTGCCAGCAGCGAGACAGCCCGTCCTACCGAAGCTTTCTTT CASSETARPTEAFF
TRBJ1-3 NA NA TRBV4-2 TGTGCCAGCAGCCTGGACAGAGACTCTGGAAACACCATATATTTT CASSLDRDSGNTIYF
TRBJ1-1 NA NA TRBV14 TGTGCCAGCAGCTTATGGAGGAGTGGGGACACTGAAGCTTTCTTT CASSLWRSGDTEAFF
TRBJ1-2 NA NA TRBV18 TGTGCCAGCTCACCTCCGGGATTTGCCTACACCTTC CASSPPGFAYTF
TRBJ1-3 medium-sized NA TRBV5-1 TGCGCCAGCAGCTTGGATCCGTCCTCTGGAAACACCATATATTTT CASSLDPSSGNTIYF
TRBJ2-2 NA TRBD2 TRBV6-6 TGTGCCAGCAAAGGACTAGCGACGGGCGGGGAGCTGTTTTTT CASKGLATGGELFF
TRBJ1-1 NA NA TRBV11-3 TGTGCCAGCAGCTTCGCCTATGGGCAGGGAAACACTGAAGCTTTCTTT CASSFAYGQGNTEAFF
TRBJ1-2 NA TRBD1 TRBV11-2 TGTGCCAGCAGCAAAATAGGACAGGGACTTCAGGGCTACACCTTC CASSKIGQGLQGYTF
TRBJ1-1 medium-sized NA TRBV14 TGTGCCAGCAGCTCAAGTACTCGGACTGAAGCTTTCTTT CASSSSTRTEAFF
TRBJ1-6 NA NA TRBV30 TGTGCCTGGAGAACGGTCGGGTATGCCCTCCACTTT CAWRTVGYALHF
TRBJ2-1 NA TRBD2 TRBV27 TGTGCCAGCAGTTTCTCGACTAGCGGGGACAATGAGCAGTTCTTC CASSFSTSGDNEQFF
TRBJ2-7 NA TRBD1 TRBV5-4 TGTGCCAGCAGCCGCTCCTCGGGACAGTTCTCCTACGAGCAGTACTTC CASSRSSGQFSYEQYF
TRBJ1-2 NA TRBD1 TRBV7-8 TGTGCCAGCAGCTTAAGCCGCACAGGGGGCGAGGATGGCTACACCTTC CASSLSRTGGEDGYTF
TRBJ2-7 NA NA TRBV5-6 TGTGCCAGCAGCTTATCCGGGACTTCCTACGAGCAGTACTTC CASSLSGTSYEQYF
TRBJ1-2 NA NA TRBV27 TGTGCCAGCAGCCTAGGAGGAATCTATGGCTACACCTTC CASSLGGIYGYTF
TRBJ2-1 NA TRBD1 TRBV9 TGTGCCAGCAGCGTAGCGACAGGGGTACAGGGGATAGGTGAGCAGTTCTTC CASSVATGVQGIGEQFF
TRBJ2-7 few TRBD1 TRBV18 TGTGCCAGCTCACTGGACAGGGACGAGCAGTACTTC CASSLDRDEQYF
TRBJ1-5 NA TRBD1 TRBV24-1 TGTGCCACCAGTGAACAGGGGATTAGCAATCAGCCCCAGCATTTT CATSEQGISNQPQHF
TRBJ1-6 once TRBD1 TRBV19 TGTGCCAGTAGTATAGAAGGGACAGATAATTCACCCCTCCACTTT CASSIEGTDNSPLHF
TRBJ2-5 few TRBD2 TRBV11-2 TGTGCCAGCAGCTTATGGGGTAGCGGGAGGGGAGAGACCCAGTACTTC CASSLWGSGRGETQYF
TRBJ1-2 medium-sized TRBD1 TRBV5-4 TGTGCCAGCAGAATTTACCCCGGGACAGGGGACTATGGCTACACCTTC CASRIYPGTGDYGYTF
TRBJ2-7 NA TRBD1 TRBV7-8 TGTGCCAGCACCAGCCAGGGGGCGCTATACGAGCAGTACTTC CASTSQGALYEQYF
TRBJ2-5 once TRBD2 TRBV5-1 TGCGCCAGCAGCCCTCGGACTAGCGGGGGGGAAGAGACCCAGTACTTC CASSPRTSGGEETQYF
TRBJ1-1 NA TRBD1 TRBV5-4 TGTGCCAGCAGCCCGGGACAGAAAAACACTGAAGCTTTCTTT CASSPGQKNTEAFF
TRBJ2-3 NA TRBD2 TRBV18 TGTGCCAGCTCACCTTGGACTAGCGAAACTAGCACAGATACGCAGTATTTT CASSPWTSETSTDTQYF
TRBJ1-5 NA NA TRBV4-3 TGCGCCAGCAGCCAAGTGTGGACAGCAAATCAGCCCCAGCATTTT CASSQVWTANQPQHF
TRBJ2-7 NA TRBD1 TRBV3-1/TRBV3-2 TGTGCCAGCAGCCGGGACAGGGTGGGGGAGCAGTACTTC CASSRDRVGEQYF
TRBJ2-5 once TRBD2 TRBV7-8 TGTGCCAGCAGCTTAGGCCCTAGCGGGAGTAAAGAGACCCAGTACTTC CASSLGPSGSKETQYF
TRBJ1-4 NA NA TRBV30 TGTGCCTGGAGTGTACTGCCTAGAGGGGAAAAACTGTTTTTT CAWSVLPRGEKLFF
TRBJ2-1 NA TRBD1 TRBV29-1 TGCAGCTTTACCGGGACAGGGGTCAATGAGCAGTTCTTC CSFTGTGVNEQFF
TRBJ2-7 NA TRBD1 TRBV6-5 TGTGCCAGCAGTTCGACCGGGACAGAGACCTACGAGCAGTACTTC CASSSTGTETYEQYF
TRBJ1-1 NA NA TRBV5-4 TGTGCCAGCAGCTTGGGACAGAAGAACACTGAAGCTTTCTTT CASSLGQKNTEAFF
TRBJ2-3 NA NA TRBV19 TGTGCCAGTAGTTTTCAGGGGACAGATACGCAGTATTTT CASSFQGTDTQYF
TRBJ2-3 NA TRBD2 TRBV30 TGTGCCTGGAGTGCACTAGCGGGACCCGATACGCAGTATTTT CAWSALAGPDTQYF
TRBJ2-1 NA NA TRBV15 TGTGCCACCAGCAGGGGACTCGGGGATGAGCAGTTCTTC CATSRGLGDEQFF
TRBJ1-4 NA NA TRBV4-3 TGCGCCAGCAGCCAAGAATCCCTTAATGAAAAACTGTTTTTT CASSQESLNEKLFF
TRBJ2-7 NA TRBD1 TRBV4-2 TGTGCCAGCAGCCAGGCGACCGGACAGGGTTTGAAACAGTACTTC CASSQATGQGLKQYF
TRBJ1-2 NA NA TRBV12-3/TRBV12-4 TGTGCCAGCAGTCCCGGGGGAGTCTATGGCTACACCTTC CASSPGGVYGYTF
TRBJ1-1 NA TRBD1 TRBV18 TGTGCCAGCTCACCATCCCCAGGGGGCTTAACTGAAGCTTTCTTT CASSPSPGGLTEAFF
TRBJ2-7 NA TRBD1 TRBV9 TGTGCCAGCAGCGTAGCCGGGGACAGGGTCTACGAGCAGTACTTC CASSVAGDRVYEQYF
TRBJ2-5 NA NA TRBV7-2 TGTGCCAGCAGCAAACAGACAGGGAGGCAAGAGACCCAGTACTTC CASSKQTGRQETQYF
TRBJ2-6 once NA TRBV2 TGTGCCAGCAGTGAAAAAGGAGTTGGGGCCAACGTCCTGACTTTC CASSEKGVGANVLTF
TRBJ2-2 NA NA TRBV3-1/TRBV3-2 TGTGCCAGCAGCCCAGGGCCATTCACCGGGGAGCTGTTTTTT CASSPGPFTGELFF
TRBJ2-5 NA TRBD2 TRBV6-2/TRBV6-3 TGTGCCAGCAGTTACTCCCGCAGGCGGGGGGCCGCAGAGGCAGAGACCCAGTACTTC CASSYSRRRGAAEAETQYF
TRBJ2-1 NA TRBD1 TRBV5-4 TGTGCCAGCAGCTTGGGACAATGGACAGGGGGCGTATGGAACAATGAGCAGTTCTTC CASSLGQWTGGVWNNEQFF
TRBJ2-1 NA NA TRBV7-9 TGTGCCAGCAGCGGACCGACAGCCCGGTGGAATGAGCAGTTCTTC CASSGPTARWNEQFF